This T cell receptor beta chain came from a study of post-analysis software for immune sequencing data. TCR beta libraries were prepared from cDNA with unique molecular identifiers. TCRdb reprocessed the PCR reads via MiXCR and lists one record per CDR3 protein. The data show roughly 670,000 distinct CDR3 sequences, around 60% seen once. This TCR came from a girl aged 2-10 years with multiple sclerosis. The specimen was blood.

The CDR3 bases are TGTGCCAGCAGTTTAAGTCTAGCGGTTAGCTCCTACGAGCAGTACTTC. It yields the protein CASSLSLAVSSYEQYF. The chain carries TRBV27 and TRBJ2-7; 7 nucleotides match TRBD2. V trimming: 2 bases; J trimming: 0 bases; junction bases outside the gene matches: 7. Looked up from germline, CDR1 is MNHEY and CDR2 is SMNVEV (reference sequence). CDR3 length: 16 amino acids.